These 27 T cell receptor beta chains came from one sample sequenced in a study of blood T cell repertoires in COVID-19. Sequencing was performed with immunoSEQ multiplex PCR; in TCRdb, only in-frame clones are kept and a portion is missing. The sample lists about 200,000 clones; roughly 90% were seen once. Specimen: peripheral blood. Every receptor here comes from a man in his 60s who had recovered from COVID-19.

This clone was counted a few times. This chain links TRBV7-6 with TRBJ2-2, with D tentatively TRBD1 (8 bases). CDR3 size: 15 residues. Germline-derived CDR1 and CDR2 are SGHVS and FNYEAQ. Trimming took off 3 bases at V and 6 bases at J, with 14 bases between the two ends. The CDR3 bases are TGTGCCAGCAGCTTGCAACAGGGGGGGGCCGGGGAGCTGTTTTTT. Translating it yields CASSLQQGGAGELFF.

The chain employs TRBV6-1 and TRBJ2-3, with D tentatively TRBD2 (6 bases). The CDR3 has 16 residues. V was shortened by 4 bases and J by 2 bases, with 16 bases between the two germline ends. Germline V gives CDR1 MNHNS, CDR2 SASEGT. In DNA, the CDR3 is TGTGCCAGCAGTGGGGCGGGGTATGGGGCCACAGATACGCAGTATTTT. Translated: CASSGAGYGATDTQYF.

The V and J genes are TRBV5-4 and TRBJ2-7; tentative D call: TRBD1 (5 bases). The CDR3 loop spans 15 amino acids. V gave up 4 bases and J gave up 3 bases, with 17 bases separating them. Germline V CDR1 and CDR2: SGHNT, YYREEE (reference sequence). CDR3 coding DNA: TGTGCCAGCAGCGTAATAAACAGGCTTAACTACGAGCAGTACTTC. It yields the protein CASSVINRLNYEQYF.

This clone appeared a few times. The chain recombines TRBV28 with TRBJ2-7; 7 bases match TRBD1. CDR1 MDHEN and CDR2 SYDVKM come from the germline V gene. V was pared by 2 bases and J by 0 bases, with 4 bases of the junction left unmatched. The CDR3 contains 15 residues. CDR3 nucleotide sequence: TGTGCCAGCAGTTTAGGGACAGCGGTCTCCTACGAGCAGTACTTC. Its protein product is CASSLGTAVSYEQYF.

This chain joins TRBV7-2 and TRBJ1-6; 7 nucleotides match TRBD1. V trimming: 5 bases; J trimming: 14 bases; junction bases outside the gene matches: 15. CDR3 length: 15 amino acids. Germline V gives CDR1 SGHTA, CDR2 FQGNSA. CDR3 in amino acids: CASSPRDSSRRALHF. For the CDR3, the DNA is TGTGCCAGCAGCCCCCGGGACAGCTCGAGGCGGGCCCTCCACTTT.

This chain's CDR3 is CASSPGDREWEQYF. The CDR3 region has the DNA TGCGCCAGCAGCCCCGGGGACAGGGAGTGGGAGCAGTACTTC. This sequence joins TRBV4-1 and TRBJ2-7; TRBD1 agrees at 9 bases. The CDR3 runs to 14 residues. Per germline, CDR1 MGHRA and CDR2 YSYEKL. V shed 4 bases and J 7 bases; nucleotides not matched to a gene: 8.

V is TRBV2 and J is TRBJ2-5; 13 bases fit TRBD2. The CDR3 covers 18 residues. Germline values: CDR1 SNHLY, CDR2 FYNNEI. V trimming: 8 bases; J trimming: 4 bases; junction bases outside the gene matches: 16. CDR3 DNA: TGTGCCAGCGGCGGACGGACTAGCGGGAGCGTTCCCCCAGAGACCCAGTACTTC. Translating gives CASGGRTSGSVPPETQYF. The full variable domain, rest sourced from reference TRBV2 and TRBJ2-5, is EPEVTQTPSHQVTQMGQEVILRCVPISNHLYFYWYRQILGQKVEFLVSFYNNEISEKSEIFDDQFSVERPDGSNFTLKIRSTKLEDSAMYFCASGGRTSGSVPPETQYFGPGTRLLVL.

The rearrangement joins TRBV5-4 to TRBJ2-7; 8 positions match TRBD2. From germline, CDR1 is SGHNT and CDR2 YYREEE (reference sequence). The V segment lost 6 bases and the J segment 1 base; nucleotides outside the gene matches: 12. This CDR3 comprises 16 residues. CDR3 sequence: CASTSGGEIGSYEQYF. DNA of the CDR3: TGTGCCAGCACTTCGGGAGGGGAAATAGGATCCTACGAGCAGTACTTC.

Comment on this clone: Distinct nucleotide sequences in the sample also encode this CDR3. V usage is TRBV2 and J usage is TRBJ2-5; TRBD2 agrees at 7 bases. The CDR3 has 12 amino acids. Germline CDR1 SNHLY, CDR2 FYNNEI. V shed 8 bases and J 5 bases; nucleotides not matched to a gene: 5. The CDR3 coding sequence is TGTGCCAGCGGAGCGCGGGGGGAGACCCAGTACTTC. The encoded protein is CASGARGETQYF.

V is TRBV30 and J is TRBJ1-2, with D perhaps TRBD1 (6 bases). Per the germline V gene, CDR1 is GTSNPN and CDR2 is SVGIG (reference sequence). V lost 3 bases, J lost 8 bases, and 16 bases lay in between. The CDR3 runs 13 residues. The chain's CDR3 is CAWSPGGPGGYTF. The CDR3 DNA reads as TGTGCCTGGAGCCCCGGGGGGCCAGGAGGCTACACCTTC.

The chain combines TRBV28 with TRBJ2-3; weak D call: TRBD1 (6 bases). This CDR3 spans 14 amino acids. Germline lookup yields CDR1 MDHEN and CDR2 SYDVKM. Trimming pared 4 bases from V and 8 bases from J, leaving 16 bases between. CDR3 in amino acids: CASSSTRQVITQYF. The DNA for the CDR3 is TGTGCCAGCAGTTCAACGAGACAGGTCATTACGCAGTATTTT.

The chain recombines TRBV7-2 with TRBJ1-3, with 9 bases identical to TRBD1. With V trimmed by 4 bases and J by 0 bases, 10 bases remained unmatched. Looked up from germline, CDR1 is SGHTA and CDR2 is FQGNSA. The length of the CDR3 is 18 residues. The CDR3, as DNA: TGTGCCAGCAGCTCCGGTCGGACAGGGGTAAACTCTGGAAACACCATATATTTT. It encodes CASSSGRTGVNSGNTIYF.

The V gene is TRBV18, the J gene TRBJ2-7; no reliable D call. This CDR3 has 13 amino acids. V was shortened by 5 bases and J by 0 bases, with 8 bases between the two germline ends. The germline V gene encodes CDR1 KGHSH and CDR2 LQKENI. CDR3 sequence (DNA): TGTGCCAGCTCAACCGAGCTCTCCTACGAGCAGTACTTC. Translating gives CASSTELSYEQYF. The full variable domain, in which reference TRBV18 and TRBJ2-7 provide the parts outside the CDR3, is NAGVMQNPRHLVRRRGQEARLRCSPMKGHSHVYWYRQLPEEGLKFMVYLQKENIIDESGMPKERFSAEFPKEGPSILRIQQVVRGDSAAYFCASSTELSYEQYFGPGTRLTVT.

The chain has TRBV2 and TRBJ2-7, with D perhaps TRBD1 (6 bases). CDR1 and CDR2 from the germline V gene are SNHLY and FYNNEI. V was pared by 8 bases and J by 3 bases, with 11 bases between. There are 12 residues in the CDR3. CDR3 in amino acids: CASRQEYYEQYF. CDR3 nucleotide sequence: TGTGCCAGCCGACAGGAATACTACGAGCAGTACTTC.

V and J are TRBV28 and TRBJ2-4; TRBD1 might be the D (7 bases). Trimming pared 5 bases from V and 3 bases from J, leaving 14 bases between. The CDR3 runs to 15 residues. Germline V gene sequence: CDR1 MDHEN, CDR2 SYDVKM. The CDR3 nucleotides read TGTGCCAGCAGTCCAACGCGGGACAGCAAAAACATTCAGTACTTC. This gives the protein CASSPTRDSKNIQYF.

The chain joins TRBV7-8 to TRBJ1-1; 11 bases align to TRBD1. The CDR3 length is 15 residues. Germline trimming cut 6 bases from V and 5 bases from J; bases unmatched to any gene: 8. The V gene's germline CDR1 is SGHVS and CDR2 FQNEAQ. DNA of the CDR3: TGTGCCAGCAGGGACTGGACAGGGGGCGAAACTGAAGCTTTCTTT. Translation: CASRDWTGGETEAFF.

This clone was observed a single time. This chain links TRBV24-1 with TRBJ1-6; tentative D call: TRBD1 (5 bases). The CDR3 totals 17 residues. CDR1 KGHDR and CDR2 SFDVKD come from the germline V gene. V gave up 3 bases and J gave up 3 bases, with 14 bases separating them. CDR3 loop: CATSDRPYGGYNSPLHF. In DNA form, the CDR3 reads TGTGCCACCAGTGATCGCCCCTACGGGGGCTATAATTCACCCCTCCACTTT.

V is TRBV4-1 and J is TRBJ1-2; tentatively, D is TRBD1 (6 bases). V was pared by 4 bases and J by 2 bases, with 14 bases between. Germline CDR1 reads MGHRA; CDR2 reads YSYEKL. The CDR3 consists of 15 residues. CDR3 in amino acids: CASSPTRGNNYGYTF. As DNA, the CDR3 is TGCGCCAGCAGCCCTACCAGGGGCAACAACTATGGCTACACCTTC.

The chain employs TRBV7-4 and TRBJ1-6, with TRBD1 matching 7 bases. Per germline, CDR1 SGHVT and CDR2 SQSDAQ. J lost 0 bases, V lost 4 bases, and 3 bases had no gene match. This CDR3 region has 16 residues. The CDR3 DNA sequence: TGTGCCAGCAGCTGGGACAGCTACTCCTATAATTCACCCCTCCACTTT. Amino acid sequence: CASSWDSYSYNSPLHF.

The V call is TRBV7-9, the J call TRBJ2-1, with a weak D call TRBD2 (9 bases). This CDR3 has 19 residues. V was pared by 5 bases and J by 4 bases, with 27 bases between. From germline, CDR1 is SEHNR and CDR2 FQNEAQ (reference sequence). This chain's CDR3 is CASSRGQGGAGGRYNEQFF. The CDR3 nucleotides are TGTGCCAGCAGCCGCGGACAGGGAGGAGCGGGAGGACGTTACAATGAGCAGTTCTTC.

This sequence joins TRBV7-2 and TRBJ1-1; D is unresolved. Germline V lookup: CDR1 SGHTA, CDR2 FQGNSA. Trimming removed 3 bases at V and 1 base at J, with 6 bases between. The CDR3 is 13 amino acids. The CDR3 is CASSFRENTEAFF. The CDR3 coding sequence is TGTGCCAGCAGCTTTCGGGAGAACACTGAAGCTTTCTTT.

The chain carries TRBV6-4 and TRBJ2-1; weak D call: TRBD2 (6 bases). Trimming pared 4 bases from V and 6 bases from J, leaving 13 bases between. Germline CDR1 and CDR2: MRHNA and SNTAGT. The CDR3 extends over 14 amino acids. CDR3 amino acids: CASSALGGANEQFF. The CDR3 DNA is TGTGCCAGCAGTGCTCTAGGAGGGGCCAATGAGCAGTTCTTC.

This clone occurred a few times. The chain uses TRBV7-9 and TRBJ1-1, with D possibly matching TRBD1 (6 bases). Germline CDR1 is SEHNR and CDR2 is FQNEAQ (reference sequence). There are 14 residues in the CDR3. The V end lost 1 base, the J end lost 1 base, and 7 bases lay between the germline ends. CDR3 in amino acids: CASSLGQANTEAFF. The DNA for the CDR3 is TGTGCCAGCAGCTTAGGACAGGCGAACACTGAAGCTTTCTTT.

The V and J genes are TRBV5-5 and TRBJ1-2; 8 positions match TRBD1. Germline values: CDR1 SGHKS, CDR2 YYEKEE (reference sequence). Germline trimming cut 5 bases from V and 3 bases from J; bases unmatched to any gene: 6. The CDR3 covers 14 residues. The CDR3 sequence is CASSTHRGDYGYTF. Here the CDR3 DNA reads TGTGCCAGCAGTACGCACAGGGGGGACTATGGCTACACCTTC.

The chain combines TRBV7-9 with TRBJ2-1; 7 positions agree with TRBD1. V trimming: 5 bases; J trimming: 0 bases; junction bases outside the gene matches: 4. This CDR3 spans 15 amino acids. The germline V gene has CDR1 SEHNR and CDR2 FQNEAQ (reference sequence). The CDR3 sequence: CASSRDSSSYNEQFF. For the CDR3, the DNA is TGTGCCAGCAGCCGGGACAGTAGCTCCTACAATGAGCAGTTCTTC.

The V and J genes are TRBV19 and TRBJ2-1, with TRBD2 as a possible D gene (5 bases). V was cut by 0 bases and J by 7 bases, with 19 bases left in between. Looked up from germline, CDR1 is LNHDA and CDR2 is SQIVND (reference sequence). The CDR3 has 17 residues. For the CDR3, the DNA is TGTGCCAGTAGTATAGATTCCCGGGGAGTACTAGGGAATGAGCAGTTCTTC. This translates into CASSIDSRGVLGNEQFF. The full variable domain, completed using reference TRBV19 and TRBJ2-1, is DGGITQSPKYLFRKEGQNVTLSCEQNLNHDAMYWYRQDPGQGLRLIYYSQIVNDFQKGDIAEGYSVSREKKESFPLTVTSAQKNPTAFYLCASSIDSRGVLGNEQFFGPGTRLTVL.

The CDR3 loop reads CASSLDSETQYF. In nucleotides, the CDR3 is TGTGCCAGCAGCTTGGATTCGGAGACCCAGTACTTC. The chain links TRBV5-4 to TRBJ2-5; no clear D. Germline assignment: CDR1 SGHNT and CDR2 YYREEE (reference sequence). The CDR3 runs 12 residues. V shed 0 bases and J shed 5 bases, with 5 bases lying between them.